This TCR beta chain is drawn from a study of T cell responses to AZD1222 COVID-19 vaccine. Study-level points and caveats: Regions 160-218 and 743-854 held dominance among vaccine-associated CD4 TCRs, which spanned spike. Spike-specific TCR breadth rose after two AZD1222 doses, and depth rose as well. Donors were mostly white British, more females; clonal diversity possibly underestimated.

The data were produced by immunoSEQ multiplex PCR, yet TCRdb's version contains in-frame clones alone and is incomplete. The data hold under 120,000 clones, with around 94% observed a single time. This clone was seen a single time. The antigen is not known. The sample consisted of peripheral blood, taken on day 0 of AZD1222 vaccination. This TCR derives from an adult in good health.

The CDR3 bases are TGTGCCAGCAGCCAAGATCGGGGCGGACCTGGGGCCAACGTCCTGACTTTC. This gives the protein CASSQDRGGPGANVLTF. The chain uses TRBV3-1 (or the pseudogene TRBV3-2) and TRBJ2-6, with D possibly being TRBD1 or TRBD2 (5 bases each). The CDR3 is 17 residues long. V gave up 0 bases and J gave up 2 bases, with 11 bases separating them. The germline gives CDR1 LGHDT, CDR2 YNNKEL (reference sequence).